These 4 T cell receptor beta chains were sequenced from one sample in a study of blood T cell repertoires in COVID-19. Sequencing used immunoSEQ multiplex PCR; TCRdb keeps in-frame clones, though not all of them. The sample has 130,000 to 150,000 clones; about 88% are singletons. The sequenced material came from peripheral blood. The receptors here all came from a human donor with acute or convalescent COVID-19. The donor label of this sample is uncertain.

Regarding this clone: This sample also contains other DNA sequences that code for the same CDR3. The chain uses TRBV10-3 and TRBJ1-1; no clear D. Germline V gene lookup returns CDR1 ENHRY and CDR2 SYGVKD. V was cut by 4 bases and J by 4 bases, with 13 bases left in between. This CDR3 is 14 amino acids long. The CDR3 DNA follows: TGTGCCATCAGTGGGAACACGGAGGGCACTGAAGCTTTCTTT. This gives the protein CAISGNTEGTEAFF.

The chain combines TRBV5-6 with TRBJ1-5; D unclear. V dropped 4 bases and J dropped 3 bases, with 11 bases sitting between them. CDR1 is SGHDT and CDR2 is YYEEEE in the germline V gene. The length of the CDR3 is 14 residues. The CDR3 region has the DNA TGTGCCAGCAGCCGCGGGTTGTCCAATCAGCCCCAGCATTTT. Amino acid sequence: CASSRGLSNQPQHF.

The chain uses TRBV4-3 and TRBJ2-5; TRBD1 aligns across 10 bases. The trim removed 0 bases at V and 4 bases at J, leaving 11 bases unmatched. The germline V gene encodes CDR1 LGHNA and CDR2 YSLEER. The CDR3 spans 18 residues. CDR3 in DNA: TGCGCCAGCAGCCAAGAGGGAACCGGGACAGGGGTAGGAGAGACCCAGTACTTC. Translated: CASSQEGTGTGVGETQYF.

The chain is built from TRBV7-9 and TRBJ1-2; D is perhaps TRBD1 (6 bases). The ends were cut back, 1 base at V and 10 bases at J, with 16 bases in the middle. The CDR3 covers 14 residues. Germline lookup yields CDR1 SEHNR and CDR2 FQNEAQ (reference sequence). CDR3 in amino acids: CASSLGSGQPDYTF. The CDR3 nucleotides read TGTGCCAGCAGCTTAGGTTCCGGACAGCCGGACTACACCTTC.